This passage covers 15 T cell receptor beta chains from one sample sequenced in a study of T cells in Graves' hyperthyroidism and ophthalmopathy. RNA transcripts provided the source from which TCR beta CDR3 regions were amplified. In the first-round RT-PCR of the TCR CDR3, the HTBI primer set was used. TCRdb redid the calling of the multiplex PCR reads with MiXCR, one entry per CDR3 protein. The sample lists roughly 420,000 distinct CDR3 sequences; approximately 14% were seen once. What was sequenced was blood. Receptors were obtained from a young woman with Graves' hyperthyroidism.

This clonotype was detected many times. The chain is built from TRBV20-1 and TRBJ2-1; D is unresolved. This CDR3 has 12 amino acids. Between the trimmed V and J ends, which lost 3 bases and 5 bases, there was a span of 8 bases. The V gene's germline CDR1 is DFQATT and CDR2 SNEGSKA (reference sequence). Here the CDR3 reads CSARSQDNEQFF. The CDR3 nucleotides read TGCAGTGCTAGGTCCCAAGACAATGAGCAGTTCTTC.

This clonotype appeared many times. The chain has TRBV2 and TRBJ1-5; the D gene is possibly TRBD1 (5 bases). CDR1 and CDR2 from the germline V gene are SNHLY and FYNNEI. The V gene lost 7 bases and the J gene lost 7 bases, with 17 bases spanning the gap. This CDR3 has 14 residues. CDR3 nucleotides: TGTGCCAGCAAAAGGGGCAGGGAAGGGCAGCCCCAGCATTTT. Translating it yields CASKRGREGQPQHF.

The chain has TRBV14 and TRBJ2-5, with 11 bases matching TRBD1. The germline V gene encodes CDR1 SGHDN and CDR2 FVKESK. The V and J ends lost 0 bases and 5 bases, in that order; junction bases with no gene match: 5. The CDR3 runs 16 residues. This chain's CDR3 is CASSQDRTGGLETQYF. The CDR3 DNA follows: TGTGCCAGCAGCCAAGATCGGACAGGGGGCTTGGAGACCCAGTACTTC.

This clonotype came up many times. CDR3 in amino acids: CASTRTQYNEQFF. In DNA form, the CDR3 reads TGTGCCAGCACCAGGACGCAGTACAATGAGCAGTTCTTC. This chain links TRBV12-3 or TRBV12-4 with TRBJ2-1; D unclear. Trimming took 7 bases from V and 4 from J, leaving 11 bases between them. This CDR3 contains 13 residues.

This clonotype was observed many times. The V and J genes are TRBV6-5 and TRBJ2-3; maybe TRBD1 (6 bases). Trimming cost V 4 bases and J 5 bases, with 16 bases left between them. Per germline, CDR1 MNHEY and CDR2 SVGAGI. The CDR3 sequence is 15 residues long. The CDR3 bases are TGTGCCAGCAGTTTGACAGGACCCAAGGGAGATACGCAGTATTTT. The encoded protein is CASSLTGPKGDTQYF.

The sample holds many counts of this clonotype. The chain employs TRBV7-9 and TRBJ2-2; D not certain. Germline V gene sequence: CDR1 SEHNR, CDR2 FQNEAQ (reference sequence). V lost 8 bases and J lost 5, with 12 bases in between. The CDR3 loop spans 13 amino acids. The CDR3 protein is CASASLPTGELFF. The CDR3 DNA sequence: TGTGCCAGCGCATCCCTTCCAACCGGGGAGCTGTTTTTT.

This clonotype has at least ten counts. The CDR3 nucleotides are TGCGCCAGCAGCTTTCAGGGATGGGAGCAGTACTTC. Its protein product is CASSFQGWEQYF. This rearrangement joins TRBV5-1 to TRBJ2-7; a weak D match, TRBD1 (5 bases). Germline assignment: CDR1 SGHRS and CDR2 YFSETQ. The CDR3 loop spans 12 amino acids. Trimming cost V 2 bases and J 7 bases, with 10 bases left between them. Full variable domain (missing parts from reference TRBV5-1 and TRBJ2-7): KAGVTQTPRYLIKTRGQQVTLSCSPISGHRSVSWYQQTPGQGLQFLFEYFSETQRNKGNFPGRFSGRQFSNSRSEMNVSTLELGDSALYLCASSFQGWEQYFGPGTRLTVT.

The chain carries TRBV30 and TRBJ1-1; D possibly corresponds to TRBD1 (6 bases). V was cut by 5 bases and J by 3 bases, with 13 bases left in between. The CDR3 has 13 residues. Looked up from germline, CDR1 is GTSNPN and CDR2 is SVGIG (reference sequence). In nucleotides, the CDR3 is TGTGCCTGGGGTCTACAGGGATACACTGAAGCTTTCTTT. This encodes CAWGLQGYTEAFF.

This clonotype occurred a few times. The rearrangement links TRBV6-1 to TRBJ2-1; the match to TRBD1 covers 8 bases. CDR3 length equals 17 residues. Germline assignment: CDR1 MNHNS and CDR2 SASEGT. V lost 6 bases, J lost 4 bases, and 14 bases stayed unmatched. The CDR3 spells CASRTRFDRGPYNEQFF. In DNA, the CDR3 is TGTGCCAGCAGAACCCGGTTCGACAGGGGACCTTACAATGAGCAGTTCTTC.

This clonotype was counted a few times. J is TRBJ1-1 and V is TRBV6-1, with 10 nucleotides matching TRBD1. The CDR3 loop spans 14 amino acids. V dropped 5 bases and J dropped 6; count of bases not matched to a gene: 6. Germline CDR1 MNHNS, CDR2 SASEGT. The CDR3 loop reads CASSYTTGGPEAFF. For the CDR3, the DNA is TGTGCCAGCAGTTATACGACAGGGGGCCCTGAAGCTTTCTTT.

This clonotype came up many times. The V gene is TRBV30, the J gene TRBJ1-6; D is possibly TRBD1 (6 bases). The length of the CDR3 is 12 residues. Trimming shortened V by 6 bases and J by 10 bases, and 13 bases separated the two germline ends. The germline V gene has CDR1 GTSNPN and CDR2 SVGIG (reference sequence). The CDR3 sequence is CACSGGQSPLHF. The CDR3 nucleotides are TGTGCCTGCTCGGGGGGACAATCACCCCTCCACTTT.

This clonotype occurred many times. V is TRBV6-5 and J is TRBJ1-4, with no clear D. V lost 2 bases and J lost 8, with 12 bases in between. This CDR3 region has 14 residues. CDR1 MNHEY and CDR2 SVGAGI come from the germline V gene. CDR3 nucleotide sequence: TGTGCCAGCAGTTACGTCGGTGGAGGGGAAAAACTGTTTTTT. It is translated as CASSYVGGGEKLFF.

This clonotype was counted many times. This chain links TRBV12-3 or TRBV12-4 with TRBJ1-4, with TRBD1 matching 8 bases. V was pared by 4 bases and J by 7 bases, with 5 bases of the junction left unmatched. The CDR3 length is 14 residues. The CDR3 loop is CASSWTGLGEKLFF. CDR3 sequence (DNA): TGTGCCAGCAGTTGGACAGGGTTGGGTGAAAAACTGTTTTTT.

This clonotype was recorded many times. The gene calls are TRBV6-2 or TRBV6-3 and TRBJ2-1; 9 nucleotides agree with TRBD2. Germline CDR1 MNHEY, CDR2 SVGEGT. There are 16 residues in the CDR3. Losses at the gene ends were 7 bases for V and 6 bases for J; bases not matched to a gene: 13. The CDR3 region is CASIGTSTSRGNEQFF. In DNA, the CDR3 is TGTGCCAGCATTGGGACTAGCACCTCTCGGGGCAATGAGCAGTTCTTC.

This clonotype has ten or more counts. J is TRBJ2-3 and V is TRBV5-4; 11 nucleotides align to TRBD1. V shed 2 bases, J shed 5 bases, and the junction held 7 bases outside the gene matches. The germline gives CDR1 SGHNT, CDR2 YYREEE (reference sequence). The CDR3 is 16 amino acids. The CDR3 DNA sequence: TGTGCCAGCAGCTTAGAAACGGACAGGGGGCGAGATACGCAGTATTTT. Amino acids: CASSLETDRGRDTQYF.